Here is one TCR beta chain with its context. Its antigen is unknown. No base qualities exist here, and no much larger clone lies one base off it. The data belong to a study of blood T cell repertoires in COVID-19 (dated by TCRdb to between 2020 and 2021). Describing the broader study: Collaborator samples came from the United States, Italy and Spain and covered acute and convalescent phases of COVID-19. The material from the prospective study consisted of cDNA or gDNA derived from T cells, B-cell-depleted T cells, or PBMCs. Where available, HLA class I and class II types were taken from metadata supplied by the sample provider and were not determined by assay-based typing. The samples were drawn from two sources: the first 160 participants of the ongoing ImmuneRACE study, and 1,254 subjects contributed by 6 global collaborators. Deeply sampled blood TCRbeta repertoires from subjects exposed to, actively infected with, or recovered from COVID-19 were included in the dataset. A de-identified subject ID, COVID-19 status, age in years and sex were almost always included in the sample metadata. A freely available public database, intended as a resource for researchers studying the immune response to SARS-CoV-2, is where the repertoires were released.

TCRbeta CDR3 regions were amplified from genomic DNA by means of the immunoSEQ Assay, a bias-controlled multiplex PCR. The authors' analysis ran thus. The number of nucleated cells in each sample was estimated from the amplification of reference gene primers within the assay. Sequence reads were collapsed and filtered to measure the absolute abundance of every unique TCRbeta CDR3 rearrangement. For each sample, productive Simpson clonality was calculated as the square root of Simpson's diversity index over productive rearrangements. In its TCRdb copy, this immuneACCESS table keeps in-frame sequences only and misses some clones. Where compared with another copy, unresolved V genes explain less than half of these, and the others have no known cause. That table furnishes V, J and clone size, whereas the DNA furnished D and trimming. For this sample the table gives 65,000 to 80,000 clones, of which roughly four fifths were detected only once. Jointly, the top ten make up 21% of the sample.

Taken from cysteine to phenylalanine, the CDR3 has 17 residues. The DNA shown is the 51-base CDR3, in frame from base 1. V and J are truncated by 1 base and 8 bases respectively, leaving an intervening sequence of 18 bases. Based on the germline V gene, the CDR1 and CDR2 sequences are KGHSY and FQNENV. General study outcomes and caveats: How much clinical and demographic metadata was included differed by source and by participant, and the metadata was provided uncurated.

The collaborating institutions used their own protocols to collect whole blood in K2EDTA tubes. For TCRbeta analysis, collaborator samples were shipped as frozen whole blood, as isolated PBMCs, or as DNA extracted from either sample type. This clonotype originated in a human donor in a cohort sampled during active COVID-19. This chain joins TRBV16 to TRBJ1-6, with TRBD1 as a weak D call on 6 bases. The sequenced sample consisted of peripheral blood. DNA sequence: TGTGCCAGCAGCCAATTTTCAGGGGCCGGCACTTATTCACCCCTCCACTTT. The translation is CASSQFSGAGTYSPLHF. Supplemented by the reference TRBV16 and TRBJ1-6 proteins around the CDR3, the complete variable domain is GEEVAQTPKHLVRGEGQKAKLYCAPIKGHSYVFWYQQVLKNEFKFLISFQNENVFDETGMPKERFSAKCLPNSPCSLEIQATKLEDSAVYFCASSQFSGAGTYSPLHFGNGTRLTVT.